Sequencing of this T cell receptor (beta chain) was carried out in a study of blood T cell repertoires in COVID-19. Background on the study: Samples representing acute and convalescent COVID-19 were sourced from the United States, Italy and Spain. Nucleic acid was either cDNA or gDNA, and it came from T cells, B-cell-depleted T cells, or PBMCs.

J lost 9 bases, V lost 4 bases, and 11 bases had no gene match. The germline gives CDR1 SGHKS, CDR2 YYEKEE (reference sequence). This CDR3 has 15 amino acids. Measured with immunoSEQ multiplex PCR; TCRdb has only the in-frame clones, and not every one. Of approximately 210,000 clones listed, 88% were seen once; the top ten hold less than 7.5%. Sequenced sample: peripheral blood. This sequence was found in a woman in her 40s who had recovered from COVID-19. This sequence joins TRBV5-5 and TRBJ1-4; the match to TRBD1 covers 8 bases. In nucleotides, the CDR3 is TGTGCCAGCAGCCCCCCGACAGGGGAGGGGAAAAAACTGTTTTTT. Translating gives CASSPPTGEGKKLFF.